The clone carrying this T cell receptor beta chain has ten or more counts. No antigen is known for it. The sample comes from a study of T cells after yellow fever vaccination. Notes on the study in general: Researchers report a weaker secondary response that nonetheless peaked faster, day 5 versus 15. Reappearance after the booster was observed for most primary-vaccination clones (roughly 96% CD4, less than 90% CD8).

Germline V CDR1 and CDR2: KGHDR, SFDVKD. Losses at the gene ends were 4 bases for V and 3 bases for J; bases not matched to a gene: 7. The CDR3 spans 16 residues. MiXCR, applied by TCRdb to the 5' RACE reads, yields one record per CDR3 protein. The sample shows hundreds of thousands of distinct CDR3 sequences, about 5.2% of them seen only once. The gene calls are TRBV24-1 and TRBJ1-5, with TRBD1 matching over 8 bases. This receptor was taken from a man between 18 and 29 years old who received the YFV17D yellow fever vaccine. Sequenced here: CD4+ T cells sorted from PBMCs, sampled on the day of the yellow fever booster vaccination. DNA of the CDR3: TGTGCCACCAGTGACGGCCGACAGGGGAACAATCAGCCCCAGCATTTT. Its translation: CATSDGRQGNNQPQHF.